The 13 T cell receptor beta chains presented below share a single source sample, sequenced in a study of beta chain features in type 1 diabetes. Study results and limitations: Moderately but significantly shorter TCRB CDR3s were found in Type 1 diabetes patients in all four CD4+ subsets.

No antigen is known for these receptors. Expressed TCRB transcripts were sequenced, since all the RNA that had been isolated was reverse transcribed. TCRdb's copy holds only in-frame clones and misses some; the assay was immunoSEQ multiplex PCR. The sample includes 680,000 or so clones, roughly 13% seen only once; the top ten take approximately 0.021%. Sequenced: naive CD4+ T cells from blood. These receptors originate from a man between 18 and 35 years old with type 1 diabetes.

This clone turned up a few times. The rearrangement links TRBV13 to TRBJ2-7, with unresolved D. CDR1 PRHDT and CDR2 FYEKMQ come from the germline V gene (reference sequence). V dropped 1 base and J dropped 0 bases, with 7 bases sitting between them. The CDR3 totals 14 residues. The CDR3 DNA sequence: TGTGCCAGCAGCTTAGCGGTGACCTCCTACGAGCAGTACTTC. Translated: CASSLAVTSYEQYF.

The chain has TRBV19 and TRBJ2-7; a weak D match, TRBD2 (7 bases). The CDR3 consists of 15 residues. Trimming removed 1 base from V and 5 bases from J, with 15 bases in between. The V gene's germline CDR1 is LNHDA and CDR2 SQIVND (reference sequence). The CDR3: CASSIASGGSDEQYF. The DNA of the CDR3 is TGTGCCAGTAGTATAGCCTCGGGGGGCAGCGACGAGCAGTACTTC. Full variable domain (outside the CDR3, taken from reference TRBV19 and TRBJ2-7): DGGITQSPKYLFRKEGQNVTLSCEQNLNHDAMYWYRQDPGQGLRLIYYSQIVNDFQKGDIAEGYSVSREKKESFPLTVTSAQKNPTAFYLCASSIASGGSDEQYFGPGTRLTVT.

The chain has TRBV27 and TRBJ2-1; D is possibly TRBD1 or TRBD2 (5 bases each). The CDR3 is 16 amino acids. Germline V gives CDR1 MNHEY, CDR2 SMNVEV (reference sequence). V was shortened by 5 bases and J by 5 bases, with 19 bases between the two germline ends. As DNA, the CDR3 is TGTGCCAGCAGTCTAGGACCCTCTTGGGACGACAATGAGCAGTTCTTC. This translates into CASSLGPSWDDNEQFF.

This clone turned up a few times. This sequence joins TRBV30 and TRBJ1-1, with 8 nucleotides matching TRBD1. V was clipped by 3 bases and J by 0 bases; unmatched bases: 6. The CDR3 runs 15 residues. The V gene's germline CDR1 is GTSNPN and CDR2 SVGIG (reference sequence). The CDR3 DNA reads TGTGCCTGGAGGAGCGGGGACAGGTTGAACACTGAAGCTTTCTTT. This gives the protein CAWRSGDRLNTEAFF.

The V gene is TRBV29-1, the J gene TRBJ2-3; TRBD2 agrees at 9 bases. CDR1 is SQVTM, CDR2 ANQGSEA, per germline. V lost 7 bases and J lost 2; bases outside the gene matches: 4. The CDR3 loop spans 13 amino acids. The CDR3 DNA sequence: TGCAGCGGGGGGACTAGCACCACAGATACGCAGTATTTT. Protein product: CSGGTSTTDTQYF.

The V call is TRBV7-3, the J call TRBJ1-1; 8 nucleotides align to TRBD1. The length of the CDR3 is 16 residues. In germline, CDR1 is SGHTA, CDR2 FQGTGA. V gave up 1 base and J gave up 0 bases; unmatched junction bases: 4. The CDR3 spells CASSLNGGQVNTEAFF. The DNA of the CDR3 is TGTGCCAGCAGCTTAAATGGGGGACAGGTGAACACTGAAGCTTTCTTT.

This clone has just a few counts. The chain employs TRBV10-1 and TRBJ2-7, with D possibly TRBD1 on 6 matching bases. The germline CDR1 and CDR2 sequences are WNHNN and SYGVQD (reference sequence). The CDR3 consists of 14 residues. The ends were cut back, 0 bases at V and 2 bases at J, with 8 bases in the middle. In DNA form, the CDR3 reads TGCGCCAGCAGTGAGTCTGGGACACCCTACGAGCAGTACTTC. Encoded protein: CASSESGTPYEQYF.

V usage is TRBV30 and J usage is TRBJ2-3, with 7 nucleotides matching TRBD1. CDR1 and CDR2 (germline): GTSNPN, SVGIG (reference sequence). The length of the CDR3 is 17 residues. With 2 bases clipped from V and 6 bases from J, the junction kept 17 bases outside the gene matches. This CDR3 reads CAWSTPPDRPGMDTQYF. The CDR3 nucleotides are TGTGCCTGGAGTACACCCCCGGACAGGCCGGGGATGGATACGCAGTATTTT.

The genes are TRBV20-1 and TRBJ1-4; D is unresolved. Per germline, CDR1 DFQATT and CDR2 SNEGSKA (reference sequence). The CDR3 extends over 11 amino acids. The CDR3 region has the DNA TGCTCCGGTTTCCACGGGGAAAAACTGTTTTTT. Its protein is CSGFHGEKLFF.

This clone has a handful of counts. The chain links TRBV2 to TRBJ2-3; 7 bases match TRBD1. The CDR3 is 15 residues long. With V trimmed by 6 bases and J by 0 bases, 6 bases remained unmatched. CDR1 SNHLY and CDR2 FYNNEI come from the germline V gene. CDR3 loop: CASRSGTASTDTQYF. CDR3 bases: TGTGCCAGCAGATCGGGGACAGCTAGCACAGATACGCAGTATTTT. The variable domain in full, completed from reference TRBV2 and TRBJ2-3, reads EPEVTQTPSHQVTQMGQEVILRCVPISNHLYFYWYRQILGQKVEFLVSFYNNEISEKSEIFDDQFSVERPDGSNFTLKIRSTKLEDSAMYFCASRSGTASTDTQYFGPGTRLTVL.

The chain couples TRBV30 to TRBJ2-2, with D tentatively TRBD1 or TRBD2 (5 bases each). Trimming left V 0 bases short and J 0 bases short, with 11 bases between. Germline CDR1 reads GTSNPN; CDR2 reads SVGIG (reference sequence). The CDR3 runs to 16 residues. The DNA for the CDR3 is TGTGCCTGGAGTGTCCGGGACCGACCGAACACCGGGGAGCTGTTTTTT. Translation: CAWSVRDRPNTGELFF.

In DNA, the CDR3 is TGTGCCAGCTCACCCGCGGGGACGATAGCCAAAAACATTCAGTACTTC. Encoded protein: CASSPAGTIAKNIQYF. V gene TRBV18 combines with J gene TRBJ2-4; the D gene is possibly TRBD2 (6 bases). This CDR3 is 16 amino acids long. V dropped 3 bases and J dropped 0 bases, with 12 bases sitting between them. The germline CDR1 and CDR2 sequences are KGHSH and LQKENI.

The rearrangement uses TRBV4-1 and TRBJ1-6; 9 bases fit TRBD1. This CDR3 is 17 amino acids long. The germline CDR1 and CDR2 sequences are MGHRA and YSYEKL. V lost 2 bases, J lost 7 bases, and 9 bases stayed unmatched. The CDR3 is CASSQWTGAAGNSPLHF. The CDR3, as DNA: TGCGCCAGCAGCCAATGGACAGGGGCGGCGGGGAATTCACCCCTCCACTTT.